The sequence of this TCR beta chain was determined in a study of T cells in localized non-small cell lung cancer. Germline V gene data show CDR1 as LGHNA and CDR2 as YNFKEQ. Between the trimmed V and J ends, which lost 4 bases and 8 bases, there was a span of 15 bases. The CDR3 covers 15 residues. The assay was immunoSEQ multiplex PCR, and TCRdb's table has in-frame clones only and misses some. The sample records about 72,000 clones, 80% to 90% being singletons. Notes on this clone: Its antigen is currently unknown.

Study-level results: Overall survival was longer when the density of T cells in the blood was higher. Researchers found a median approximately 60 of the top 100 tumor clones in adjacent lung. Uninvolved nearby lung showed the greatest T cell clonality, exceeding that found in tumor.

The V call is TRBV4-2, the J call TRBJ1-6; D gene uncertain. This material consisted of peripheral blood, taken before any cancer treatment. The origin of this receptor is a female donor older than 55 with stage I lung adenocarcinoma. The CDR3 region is CASSRSDGEDSPLHF. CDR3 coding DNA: TGTGCCAGCAGCCGCTCGGACGGAGAGGATTCACCCCTCCACTTT.